This T cell receptor beta chain is from a study of shared clonotypes between healthy human individuals. The CDR3 consists of 14 residues. Germline V CDR1 and CDR2: SGHRS, YFSETQ. V was pared by 5 bases and J by 6 bases, with 8 bases of the junction left unmatched. Assay: immunoSEQ multiplex PCR; the TCRdb copy retains only in-frame clones and omits some. This table holds over a million clones, under 80% found once. This clone showed up just a few times. The clonotype comes from a young man in good health. Sequenced: memory CD4+ T cells sorted from blood. Subset noted: CD45RA-negative fraction. This sequence joins TRBV5-1 and TRBJ1-1, with 9 bases identical to TRBD1. The CDR3 DNA sequence: TGCGCCAGCAGTGGGACAGGGAAGAGCGCTGAAGCTTTCTTT. As protein: CASSGTGKSAEAFF.